This TCR beta chain was observed in a study of cytomegalovirus exposure and HLA in healthy donors. This CDR3 spans 19 amino acids. Trimming stripped 0 bases from V and 1 base from J, with 19 bases between. In germline, CDR1 is SQVTM, CDR2 ANQGSEA. The PCR was carried out with 60 Vbeta primers and 13 Jbeta primers. This table comes from immunoSEQ multiplex PCR, and its TCRdb copy is limited to in-frame clones, with some not included. The sample holds more than 100,000 clones, 75% to 85% seen once. V and J are TRBV29-1 and TRBJ1-6, with D unresolved. This TCR was sampled from a female donor in good health and CMV-seropositive. Sequencing was done on a sample of PBMCs. CDR3 protein: CSVEDRRVRRESYNSPLHF. The CDR3, as DNA: TGCAGCGTTGAAGATAGGAGGGTGAGGAGGGAATCCTATAATTCACCCCTCCACTTT. Using reference TRBV29-1 and TRBJ1-6 for the parts outside the CDR3, the full variable domain is SAVISQKPSRDICQRGTSLTIQCQVDSQVTMMFWYRQQPGQSLTLIATANQGSEATYESGFVIDKFPISRPNLTFSTLTVSNMSPEDSSIYLCSVEDRRVRRESYNSPLHFGNGTRLTVT.